This T cell receptor (beta chain) emerged from a study of Tregs in tolerant kidney transplant recipients (dated by TCRdb to between 2018 and 2020). With regard to the full study: The transplants used related donors with nonmyeloablative bone marrow transplantation, and mixed chimerism in the human trials was transient. The study used TCRbeta sequencing to identify donor-specific regulatory T cells before combined kidney and bone marrow transplantation, then tracked those cells after transplant.

Worth noting for this clone: What this receptor recognizes is not known. No much larger clonotype is one base removed from it; base qualities were not supplied.

For TCRbeta CDR3 sequencing, genomic DNA from the sorted cells was extracted using the QIAGEN DNeasy Blood and Tissue Kit. High-throughput TCRbeta CDR3 sequencing, which included PCR amplification with bias correction and internal controls, was done commercially through immunoSEQ. As for how the authors treated the data: Unique productive TCRbeta sequences were defined by CDR3 nucleotide sequence when primers matched and otherwise by CDR3 amino acid sequence together with Vbeta and Jbeta genes. To correct for sorting error, sequences found in more than one sorted population at a frequency ratio of 2:1 or less were discarded, and the remaining shared sequences were assigned to the population with the higher frequency. Donor-reactive sequences were defined as at least 5-fold expanded in CFSE-low cells versus unstimulated cells, with frequency of at least 0.01% in CFSE-low cells. Jensen-Shannon divergence, calculated on the top 100 TCRbeta sequences ranked by frequency, was used to quantify repertoire divergence. For samples with multiple sequencing runs, sorting error was corrected separately for each run before the runs were pooled. What TCRdb holds here is the immuneACCESS table cut down to in-frame rearrangements. Part of the clones is not present; checked against another copy, under half of the missing clones reflect an unresolved V gene, and the others are unexplained. V and J calls and clone size follow that table, whereas D and trimming were derived from the DNA. The sample yields 60,000 to 70,000 clones; approximately 92% were counted once. The top ten constitute roughly 9.8% of the sample.

The time point label, read with the paper, signifies: blood sample drawn before combined kidney and bone marrow transplant. Thawed PBMCs were FACS-sorted into unstimulated Tregs (CD4+CD25+CD127-), CD4+ non-Tregs (CD4+CD25-), CD4 cells and CD8 cells. A few combined kidney and bone marrow transplant recipients from the ITN036ST trial were included as patients, and samples were available only from these trial subjects. Healthy control blood was processed by Ficoll density gradient to PBMCs and cryopreserved; patient PBMCs were collected before and after transplant. Summary of the overall study and its limitations: PCR primers changed over time for some patients, so nucleotide-level comparison across those patients' samples was not possible. In tolerant patients, donor-specific Tregs expanded more than Tregs overall, which suggests antigen-driven rather than nonspecific expansion. The most biologically relevant and donor-specific TCRbeta repertoire appeared to be identified by expanding Tregs with activated donor B cells. Biological reproducibility was not directly addressed, though technical replication error appeared minimal. The study was constrained by small patient numbers, and validation of the findings is required in larger populations and under other immunosuppression protocols.

This sample comprised CD8+ T cells from blood, obtained before the transplant. The receptor was isolated from a human donor who received a combined kidney and bone marrow transplant.

The CDR3 reads CASSLEGYEQYF. The DNA is TGTGCCAGCAGCTTGGAGGGGTACGAGCAGTACTTC. This chain is built from TRBV5-4 and TRBJ2-7; the best D guess is TRBD1, with 5 bases matching. From a lookup of the germline V gene (reference sequence), CDR1 and CDR2 are SGHNT and YYREEE. The CDR3, from cysteine to phenylalanine, totals 12 residues. The sequence is cut down to CDR3 DNA, 36 bases in frame from base 1. V was cut back by 0 bases and J by 4 bases, leaving a gap of 5 bases between them.